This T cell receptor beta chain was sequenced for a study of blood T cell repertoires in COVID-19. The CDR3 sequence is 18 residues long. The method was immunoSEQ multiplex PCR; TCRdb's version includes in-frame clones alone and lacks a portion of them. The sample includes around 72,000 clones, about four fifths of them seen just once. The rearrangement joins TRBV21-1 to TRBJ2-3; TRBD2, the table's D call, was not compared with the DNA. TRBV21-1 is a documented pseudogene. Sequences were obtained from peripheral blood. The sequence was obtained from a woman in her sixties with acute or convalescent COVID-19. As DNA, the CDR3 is TGTGCCAGCAGGAAACCGGGGACTAGCGGGGGATACACAGATACGCAGTATTTT. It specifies CASRKPGTSGGYTDTQYF.